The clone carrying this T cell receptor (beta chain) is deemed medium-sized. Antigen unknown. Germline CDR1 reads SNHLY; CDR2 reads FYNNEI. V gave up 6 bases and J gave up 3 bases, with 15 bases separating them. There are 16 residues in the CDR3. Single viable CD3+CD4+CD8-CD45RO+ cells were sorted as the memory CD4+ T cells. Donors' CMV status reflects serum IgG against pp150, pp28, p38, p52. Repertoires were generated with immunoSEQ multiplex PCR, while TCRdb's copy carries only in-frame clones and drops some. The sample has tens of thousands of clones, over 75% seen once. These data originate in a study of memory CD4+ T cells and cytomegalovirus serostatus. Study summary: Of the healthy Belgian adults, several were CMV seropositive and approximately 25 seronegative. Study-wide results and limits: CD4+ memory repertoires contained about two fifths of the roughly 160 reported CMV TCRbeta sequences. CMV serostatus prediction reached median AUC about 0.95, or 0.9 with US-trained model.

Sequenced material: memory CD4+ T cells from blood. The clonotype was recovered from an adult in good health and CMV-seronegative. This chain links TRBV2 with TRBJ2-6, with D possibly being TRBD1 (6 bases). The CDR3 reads CASSGQRRSGANVLTF. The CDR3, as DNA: TGTGCCAGCAGCGGACAGAGAAGAAGTGGGGCCAACGTCCTGACTTTC.